The clone carrying this T cell receptor (beta chain) was picked up many times. This sample is part of a study of T cells in Graves' hyperthyroidism and ophthalmopathy. Amplified TCR beta CDR3 regions came from RNA transcripts. Using the HTBI primer set, a first-round RT-PCR was run on the TCR CDR3. TCRdb ran MiXCR on the multiplex PCR reads and lists one entry per CDR3 protein. The table records 300,000 to 400,000 distinct CDR3 sequences, approximately 18% of them present only once. The CDR3 loop spans 13 amino acids. V was cut by 4 bases and J by 3 bases, with 10 bases left in between. Germline V CDR1 and CDR2: LGHDT, YNNKEL (reference sequence).

The sequenced sample consisted of blood. The source of this sequence is a woman aged 50 to 60 with Graves' hyperthyroidism. This rearrangement joins TRBV3-1 to TRBJ2-7, with D unresolved. The CDR3 DNA reads TGTGCCAGCAGCCGTGACACGGGCTACGAGCAGTACTTC. Translated: CASSRDTGYEQYF.